This passage covers 10 T cell receptor beta chains from one sample sequenced in a study of regulatory T cells in long-lasting Graves disease. Time point denoted: persistent/refractory GD, antithyroid drugs over 5 years with positive TRAb. Following extraction of RNA from PBMCs, that RNA was used to make the TCR library. Arm-PCR of CDR3 regions and iRepertoire HTBI primers were the basis on which TCR beta libraries were built. MiXCR, run by TCRdb on the multiplex PCR reads, gives a single entry per CDR3 protein. The table lists 600,000 to 850,000 distinct CDR3 sequences, 25% to 35% of them singletons. The input for sequencing was peripheral blood mononuclear cells (PBMCs), taken when the disease was refractory, from a patient treated with antithyroid drugs. The receptors were gathered from a female donor with Graves disease.

In this sample, this clonotype turned up a few times. The chain links TRBV29-1 to TRBJ2-7; perhaps TRBD2 as D (5 bases). V gave up 6 bases and J gave up 0 bases, with 12 bases separating them. The CDR3 has 13 residues. Germline CDR1 and CDR2: SQVTM and ANQGSEA. DNA for the CDR3: TGCAGCGTCGTCGTGGGAGTCTCCTACGAGCAGTACTTC. It specifies CSVVVGVSYEQYF.

As regards this clonotype: This may come from a read error, since a much larger clone is one base off. The genes are TRBV12-3 or TRBV12-4 and TRBJ2-4; either TRBD1 or TRBD2 may supply D (7 bases each). The CDR3 is 17 amino acids. CDR3 nucleotide sequence: TGTGCCAGCAGTTTCAGGGGGGGATTCGGAGCCAAAAACACTCAGTACTTC. Translation gives CASSFRGGFGAKNTQYF.

This clonotype was counted at least ten times. J is TRBJ1-4 and V is TRBV6-1; no firm D call. The CDR3 extends over 12 amino acids. The germline V gene encodes CDR1 MNHNS and CDR2 SASEGT. Trimming removed 7 bases from V and 14 bases from J, with 17 bases in between. The CDR3 coding sequence is TGTGCCAGCAAGAGACACTCGGGAACCCTGTTTTTT. This translates into CASKRHSGTLFF.

This clonotype was seen more than once but under ten times. V is TRBV24-1 and J is TRBJ1-1, with 8 bases aligning to TRBD1. J was trimmed by 4 bases and V by 5 bases; bases with no gene match: 2. CDR3 length: 13 residues. The germline gives CDR1 KGHDR, CDR2 SFDVKD. CDR3 nucleotide sequence: TGTGCCACCAGTGCAGGGGGCGGCACTGAAGCTTTCTTT. Translation gives CATSAGGGTEAFF.

This clonotype was found a few times. V gene TRBV6-2 or TRBV6-3 combines with J gene TRBJ1-2, with D unresolved. The CDR3 sequence is 12 residues long. Germline V gene data show CDR1 as MNHEY and CDR2 as SVGEGT. The V end lost 6 bases, the J end lost 1 base, and 6 bases lay between the germline ends. The CDR3 region has the DNA TGTGCCAGCAGGAGATTTAACTATGGCTACACCTTC. Its translation: CASRRFNYGYTF.

About this clonotype itself: This may come from a read error, since a much larger clone is one base off. DNA of the CDR3: TGTGCCAGCAGTTCCGTAACAGGGGGCCCCCACTATGGCCACACCTTC. Amino acids: CASSSVTGGPHYGHTF. V gene TRBV28 combines with J gene TRBJ1-2; 9 bases align to TRBD1. Germline loops: CDR1 MDHEN, CDR2 SYDVKM. The CDR3 loop spans 16 amino acids.

This chain links TRBV6-1 with TRBJ1-5; no reliable D call. The CDR3 contains 14 residues. The germline CDR1 and CDR2 sequences are MNHNS and SASEGT. V lost 1 base, J lost 3 bases, and 7 bases lay in between. The DNA of the CDR3 is TGTGCCAGCAGTGAAGTAGGATACAATCAGCCCCAGCATTTT. As protein: CASSEVGYNQPQHF.

J is TRBJ1-4 and V is TRBV20-1; D is undetermined. This CDR3 has 14 amino acids. Trimming removed 4 bases at V and 5 bases at J, with 14 bases between. Germline V lookup: CDR1 DFQATT, CDR2 SNEGSKA (reference sequence). CDR3 sequence reads: CSAMSEWINEKLFF. The DNA of the CDR3 is TGCAGTGCTATGAGCGAGTGGATAAATGAAAAACTGTTTTTT.

This clonotype was seen only a few times. The chain employs TRBV27 and TRBJ1-4; D possibly corresponds to TRBD1 (5 bases). The V gene's germline CDR1 is MNHEY and CDR2 SMNVEV (reference sequence). The CDR3 is made up of 14 amino acids. The V gene lost 4 bases and the J gene lost 5 bases, with 11 bases spanning the gap. The CDR3 protein is CASSSLGDNEKLFF. As DNA, the CDR3 is TGTGCCAGCAGTTCTCTAGGGGACAATGAAAAACTGTTTTTT. Drawing the rest from reference TRBV27 and TRBJ1-4, the complete variable domain is EAQVTQNPRYLITVTGKKLTVTCSQNMNHEYMSWYRQDPGLGLRQIYYSMNVEVTDKGDVPEGYKVSRKEKRNFPLILESPSPNQTSLYFCASSSLGDNEKLFFGSGTQLSVL.

The chain carries TRBV13 and TRBJ2-3, with TRBD2 identical over 11 bases. The V and J ends lost 4 bases and 4 bases, in that order; junction bases with no gene match: 7. The germline V gene has CDR1 PRHDT and CDR2 FYEKMQ (reference sequence). CDR3 length: 16 residues. The chain's CDR3 is CASSSYNSGRADTQYF. The CDR3 nucleotides read TGTGCCAGCAGCTCATACAATAGCGGGAGGGCAGATACGCAGTATTTT.